This is a list of T cell receptor beta chains from one sample in a study of shared T cell receptors in the human thymus. Clones were sequenced by immunoSEQ multiplex PCR, and TCRdb holds only the in-frame ones, with some missing. The sample contains 500,000 to 850,000 clones, more than 70% of which appear only once. A further study also used this sample, focusing on human thymus T cells.

The specimen sequenced was thymocytes. The receptors come from a boy younger than two with a congenital heart defect. Both conserved end residues are trimmed from each CDR3. The order of the fields is J gene, V gene, CDR3 protein.

TRBJ2-2,TRBV7-2,ASSRSGSGGPNTGELF
TRBJ1-1,TRBV29-1,SVEGPTVFPRTEAF
TRBJ2-5,TRBV25-1,ASSGTGERWEETQY
TRBJ1-4,TRBV6-5,ASGQGEEKLF
TRBJ2-2,TRBV6-6,ASSYLAGGPGELF
TRBJ2-7,TRBV9,ASSVGLAGDEQY
TRBJ2-5,TRBV7-2,ASSCPSRASGTQY
TRBJ1-1,TRBV7-3,ASSFRGTDTEAF
TRBJ1-1,TRBV28,ASSASWDRLDHTEAF
TRBJ2-7,TRBV5-1,ASSNRETYEQY
TRBJ1-1,TRBV20-1,SARCVSEAF
TRBJ1-2,TRBV5-4,ASSLREGLYGYT
TRBJ2-7,TRBV5-6,ASSQTEYEQY
TRBJ2-1,TRBV7-9,ASSLDTREASYNEQF
TRBJ2-3,TRBV10-3,AISDGLAGTYLSTDTQY
TRBJ2-1,TRBV6-7,ASSYSTRGDNEQF
TRBJ2-1,TRBV4-3,ASSQDRTSGSKSNEQF
TRBJ2-1,TRBV4-1,ASSQAPGAQYNEQF
TRBJ1-3,TRBV6-1,ASSEEDRGPSGNTIY
TRBJ1-2,TRBV28,ASSSTGVVYGYT
TRBJ2-3,TRBV5-6,ASSLVEWTGTDTQY
TRBJ2-1,TRBV14,ASSQGVASGVLSSYNEQF
TRBJ2-5,TRBV5-1,ASSLGEHRY
TRBJ1-5,TRBV5-1,ASSKINIQPFYSNQPQH
TRBJ2-7,TRBV6-6,ASSFTGVPSYEQY
TRBJ2-7,TRBV28,ASSSYPGQGYEQY
TRBJ1-5,TRBV7-2,ASRAGTGALGQPQH
TRBJ1-2,TRBV4-3,ASSQDWEGYT
TRBJ1-6,TRBV2,ASSQGGDSPLH
TRBJ1-1,TRBV28,ASTTGGLFTEAF
TRBJ1-2,TRBV4-1,ASSQAKTGLYGYT
TRBJ1-2,TRBV28,ASSSVPRGSDDGYT
TRBJ1-5,TRBV5-5,ASSLMIRQGVNQPQH
TRBJ2-7,TRBV14,ASSHEGSYEQY
TRBJ2-5,TRBV29-1,SVDLSGGKETQY
TRBJ2-7,TRBV5-1,ASSSRDRRDEQY
TRBJ1-1,TRBV7-9,ASSPPTTLGFGF
TRBJ2-7,TRBV19,ASSTGLVQTYEQY
TRBJ1-5,TRBV19,ASGQGARQPQH
TRBJ2-2,TRBV7-6,ASSAPLAGGTGELF
TRBJ1-1,TRBV7-2,ASSWAGGSEAF
TRBJ2-3,TRBV28,ASSLTGTTDTQY
TRBJ1-2,TRBV28,ASSLSGFYGYT
TRBJ2-3,TRBV2,ASSDLSRDRTDTQY
TRBJ2-7,TRBV11-2,ASSDRTSGSVGQY
TRBJ1-5,TRBV4-1,ASSQEGAQGRNQPQH
TRBJ1-6,TRBV6-5,ASSKRTGGGSPLH
TRBJ2-1,TRBV11-2,ASSFYRYYNEQF
TRBJ1-1,TRBV19,ASSIARVSERHTEAF
TRBJ1-6,TRBV28,ASSFGAGGKNSPLH
TRBJ2-1,TRBV28,ASSLAGGGDNEQF
TRBJ1-2,TRBV5-6,ASSLAGRDVGGYT
TRBJ2-7,TRBV30,AWNDSGETSLGLGFHEQY
TRBJ1-4,TRBV6-5,ASSIRDSHEKLF
TRBJ2-2,TRBV18,ASSPIGLAGSTGELF
TRBJ1-3,TRBV2,ASSYPGCGNTIY
TRBJ1-1,TRBV5-4,ASSLVRGNTEAF
TRBJ2-1,TRBV19,ASSIGTGDNEQF
TRBJ1-6,TRBV6-1,ASSSAGKNSPLH
TRBJ2-3,TRBV28,ASSEATSGVTDTQY